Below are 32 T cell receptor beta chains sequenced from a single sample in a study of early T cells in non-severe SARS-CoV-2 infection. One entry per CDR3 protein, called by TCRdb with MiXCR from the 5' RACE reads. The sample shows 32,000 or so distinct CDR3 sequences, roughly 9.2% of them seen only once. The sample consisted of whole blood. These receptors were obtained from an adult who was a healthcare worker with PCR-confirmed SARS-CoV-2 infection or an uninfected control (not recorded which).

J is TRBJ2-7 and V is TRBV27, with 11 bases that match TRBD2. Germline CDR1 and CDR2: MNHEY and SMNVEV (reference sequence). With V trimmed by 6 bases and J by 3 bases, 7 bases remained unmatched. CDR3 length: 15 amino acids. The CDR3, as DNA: TGTGCCAGCAGGGGAACTAGCGGGAGTATCTACGAGCAGTACTTC. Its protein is CASRGTSGSIYEQYF.

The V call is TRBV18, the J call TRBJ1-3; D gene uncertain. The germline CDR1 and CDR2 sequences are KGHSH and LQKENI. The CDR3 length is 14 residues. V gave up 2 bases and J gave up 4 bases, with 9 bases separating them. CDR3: CASSPKQPGNTIYF. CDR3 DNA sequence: TGTGCCAGCTCACCAAAACAGCCGGGAAACACCATATATTTT.

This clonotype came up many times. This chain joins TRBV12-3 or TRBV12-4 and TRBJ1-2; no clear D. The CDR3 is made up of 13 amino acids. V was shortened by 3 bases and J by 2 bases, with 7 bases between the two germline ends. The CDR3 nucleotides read TGTGCCAGCAGTTTTAGCAGAAACTATGGCTACACCTTC. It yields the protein CASSFSRNYGYTF.

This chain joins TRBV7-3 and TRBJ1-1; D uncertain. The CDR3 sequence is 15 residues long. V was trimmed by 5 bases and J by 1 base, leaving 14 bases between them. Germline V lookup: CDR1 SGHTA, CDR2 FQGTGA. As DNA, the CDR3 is TGTGCCAGCAGCCCGCCGGGAGGAGAGAACACTGAAGCTTTCTTT. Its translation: CASSPPGGENTEAFF.

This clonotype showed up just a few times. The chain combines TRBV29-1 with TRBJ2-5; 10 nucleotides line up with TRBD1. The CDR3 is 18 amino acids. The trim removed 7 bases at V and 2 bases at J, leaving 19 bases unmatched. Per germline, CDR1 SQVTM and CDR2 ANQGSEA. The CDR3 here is CSATPPGQGLLGQETQYF. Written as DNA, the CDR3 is TGCAGCGCTACGCCGCCGGGACAGGGGCTGTTAGGTCAAGAGACCCAGTACTTC.

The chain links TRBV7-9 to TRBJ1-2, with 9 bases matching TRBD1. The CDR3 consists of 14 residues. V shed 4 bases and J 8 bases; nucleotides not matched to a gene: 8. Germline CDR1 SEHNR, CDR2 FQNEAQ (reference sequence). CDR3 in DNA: TGTGCCAGCAGCTCGGACAGGGGCTCTTACGGCTACACCTTC. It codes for CASSSDRGSYGYTF.

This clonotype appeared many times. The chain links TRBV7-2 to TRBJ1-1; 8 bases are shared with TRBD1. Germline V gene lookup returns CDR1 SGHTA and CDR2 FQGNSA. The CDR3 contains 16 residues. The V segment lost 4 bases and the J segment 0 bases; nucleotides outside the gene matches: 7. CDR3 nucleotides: TGTGCCAGCAGCTCTGGACAGGGTGGGTTGAACACTGAAGCTTTCTTT. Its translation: CASSSGQGGLNTEAFF.

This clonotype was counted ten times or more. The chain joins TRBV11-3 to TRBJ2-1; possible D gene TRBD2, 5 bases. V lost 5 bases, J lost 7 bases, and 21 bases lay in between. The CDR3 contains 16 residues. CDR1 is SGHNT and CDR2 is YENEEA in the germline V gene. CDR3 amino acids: CASSPNPPGLENEQFF. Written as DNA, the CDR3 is TGTGCCAGCAGCCCAAACCCCCCCGGACTTGAGAATGAGCAGTTCTTC.

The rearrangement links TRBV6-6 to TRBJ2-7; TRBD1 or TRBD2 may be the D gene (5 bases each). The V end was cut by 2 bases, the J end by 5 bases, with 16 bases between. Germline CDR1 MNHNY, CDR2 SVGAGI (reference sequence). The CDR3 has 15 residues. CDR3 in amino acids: CASSYLAGTGNEQYF. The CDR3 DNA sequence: TGTGCCAGCAGTTACCTTGCCGGGACCGGGAACGAGCAGTACTTC.

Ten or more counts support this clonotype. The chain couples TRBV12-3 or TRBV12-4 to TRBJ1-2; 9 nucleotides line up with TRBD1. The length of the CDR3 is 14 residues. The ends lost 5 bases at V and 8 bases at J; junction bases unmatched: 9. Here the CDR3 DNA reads TGTGCCAGCAGTATACAGGGGGCGCTGGTCGGCTACACCTTC. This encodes CASSIQGALVGYTF.

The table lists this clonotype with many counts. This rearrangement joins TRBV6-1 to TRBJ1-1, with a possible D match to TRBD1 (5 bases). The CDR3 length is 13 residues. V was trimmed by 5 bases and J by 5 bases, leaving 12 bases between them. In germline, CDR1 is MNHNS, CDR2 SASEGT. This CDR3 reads CASSTQGGTEAFF. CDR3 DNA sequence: TGTGCCAGCAGTACGCAGGGAGGGACTGAAGCTTTCTTT.

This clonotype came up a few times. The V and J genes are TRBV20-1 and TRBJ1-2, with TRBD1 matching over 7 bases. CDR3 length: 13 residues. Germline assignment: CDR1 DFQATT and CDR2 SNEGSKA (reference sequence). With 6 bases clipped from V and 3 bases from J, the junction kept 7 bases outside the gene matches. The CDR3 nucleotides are TGCAGTGCCCGTGTACAGGGGCACTATGGCTACACCTTC. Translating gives CSARVQGHYGYTF.

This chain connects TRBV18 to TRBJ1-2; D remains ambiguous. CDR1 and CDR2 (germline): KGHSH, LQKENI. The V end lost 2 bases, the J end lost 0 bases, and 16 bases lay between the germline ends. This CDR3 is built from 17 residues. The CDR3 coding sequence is TGTGCCAGCTCACCAAACGGACCGACTATGGCTAACTATGGCTACACCTTC. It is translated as CASSPNGPTMANYGYTF. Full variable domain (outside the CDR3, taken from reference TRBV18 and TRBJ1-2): NAGVMQNPRHLVRRRGQEARLRCSPMKGHSHVYWYRQLPEEGLKFMVYLQKENIIDESGMPKERFSAEFPKEGPSILRIQQVVRGDSAAYFCASSPNGPTMANYGYTFGSGTRLTVV.

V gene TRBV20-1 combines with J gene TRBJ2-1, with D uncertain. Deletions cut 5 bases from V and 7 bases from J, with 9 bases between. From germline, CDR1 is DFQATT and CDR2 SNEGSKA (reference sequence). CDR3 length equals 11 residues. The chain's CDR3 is CSAHARNEQFF. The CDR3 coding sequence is TGCAGTGCTCATGCAAGAAATGAGCAGTTCTTC.

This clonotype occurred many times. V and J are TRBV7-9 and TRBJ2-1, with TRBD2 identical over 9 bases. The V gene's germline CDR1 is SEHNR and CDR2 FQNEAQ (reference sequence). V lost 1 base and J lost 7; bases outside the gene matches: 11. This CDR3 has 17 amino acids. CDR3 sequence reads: CASSLVFSQAGGNEQFF. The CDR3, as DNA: TGTGCCAGCAGCTTAGTTTTTAGTCAAGCGGGGGGTAATGAGCAGTTCTTC. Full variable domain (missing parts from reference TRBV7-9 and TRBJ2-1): DTGVSQNPRHKITKRGQNVTFRCDPISEHNRLYWYRQTLGQGPEFLTYFQNEAQLEKSRLLSDRFSAERPKGSFSTLEIQRTEQGDSAMYLCASSLVFSQAGGNEQFFGPGTRLTVL.

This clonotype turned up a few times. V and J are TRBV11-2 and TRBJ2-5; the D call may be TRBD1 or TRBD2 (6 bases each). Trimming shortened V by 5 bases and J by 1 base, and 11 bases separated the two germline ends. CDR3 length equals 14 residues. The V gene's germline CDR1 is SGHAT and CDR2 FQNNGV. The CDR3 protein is CASSGWGAQETQYF. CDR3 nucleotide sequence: TGTGCCAGCAGCGGGTGGGGGGCCCAAGAGACCCAGTACTTC.

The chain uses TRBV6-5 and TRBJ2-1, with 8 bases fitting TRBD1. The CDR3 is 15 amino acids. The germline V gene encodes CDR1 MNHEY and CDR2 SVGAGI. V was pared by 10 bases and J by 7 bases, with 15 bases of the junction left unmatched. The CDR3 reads CANRLQGVEANEQFF. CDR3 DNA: TGTGCCAACAGATTACAGGGGGTGGAAGCGAATGAGCAGTTCTTC.

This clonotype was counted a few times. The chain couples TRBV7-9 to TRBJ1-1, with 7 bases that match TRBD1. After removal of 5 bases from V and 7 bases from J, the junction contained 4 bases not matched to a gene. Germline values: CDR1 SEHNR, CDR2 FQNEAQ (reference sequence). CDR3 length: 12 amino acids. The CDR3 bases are TGTGCCAGCAGCCGCGACAGGGATGAAGCTTTCTTT. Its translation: CASSRDRDEAFF.

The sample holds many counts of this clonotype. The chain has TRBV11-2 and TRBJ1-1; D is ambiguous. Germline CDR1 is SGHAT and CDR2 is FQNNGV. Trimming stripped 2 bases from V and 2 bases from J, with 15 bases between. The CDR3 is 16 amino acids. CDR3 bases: TGTGCCAGCAGCTTATTCGGAGCTACTTTCAACACTGAAGCTTTCTTT. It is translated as CASSLFGATFNTEAFF.

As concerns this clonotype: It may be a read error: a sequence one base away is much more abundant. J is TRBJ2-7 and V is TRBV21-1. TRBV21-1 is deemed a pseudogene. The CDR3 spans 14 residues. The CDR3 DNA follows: TGTGCCAGCAGCAAAGTAAAGGGTCTGCACGAGCAGTACTTC. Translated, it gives CASSKVKGLHEQYF.

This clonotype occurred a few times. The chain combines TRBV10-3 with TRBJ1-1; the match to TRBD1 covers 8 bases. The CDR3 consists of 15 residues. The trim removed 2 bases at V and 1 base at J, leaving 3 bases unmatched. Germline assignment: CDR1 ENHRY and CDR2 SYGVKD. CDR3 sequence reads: CAISEGQGGNTEAFF. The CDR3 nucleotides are TGTGCCATCAGTGAGGGACAGGGCGGGAACACTGAAGCTTTCTTT.

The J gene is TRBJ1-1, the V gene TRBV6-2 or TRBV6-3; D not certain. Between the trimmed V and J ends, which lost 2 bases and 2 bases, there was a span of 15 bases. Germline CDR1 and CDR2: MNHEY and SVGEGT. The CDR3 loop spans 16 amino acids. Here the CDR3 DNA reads TGTGCCAGCAGTTACCCAAACGTTCCGGTTAACACTGAAGCTTTCTTT. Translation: CASSYPNVPVNTEAFF.

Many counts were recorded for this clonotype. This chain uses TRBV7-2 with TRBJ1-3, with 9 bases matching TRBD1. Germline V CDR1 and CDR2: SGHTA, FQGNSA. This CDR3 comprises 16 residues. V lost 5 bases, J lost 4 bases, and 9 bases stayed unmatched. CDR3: CASSLYAGTGGNTIYF. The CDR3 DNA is TGTGCCAGCAGCCTATACGCCGGGACAGGGGGAAACACCATATATTTT.

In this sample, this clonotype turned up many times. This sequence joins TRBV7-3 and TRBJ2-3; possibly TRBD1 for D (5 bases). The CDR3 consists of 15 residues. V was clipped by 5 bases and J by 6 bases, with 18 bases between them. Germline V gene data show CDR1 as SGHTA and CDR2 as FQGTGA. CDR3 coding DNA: TGTGCCAGCAGCGGGTTCGTAGGGGATGGGGATACGCAGTATTTT. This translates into CASSGFVGDGDTQYF.

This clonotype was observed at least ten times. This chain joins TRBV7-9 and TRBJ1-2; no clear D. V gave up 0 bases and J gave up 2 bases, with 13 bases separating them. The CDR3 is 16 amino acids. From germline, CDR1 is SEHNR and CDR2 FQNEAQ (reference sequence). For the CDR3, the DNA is TGTGCCAGCAGCTTAGCCGGCGTACAAGTAAACTATGGCTACACCTTC. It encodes CASSLAGVQVNYGYTF. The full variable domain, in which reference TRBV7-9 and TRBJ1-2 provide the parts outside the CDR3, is DTGVSQNPRHKITKRGQNVTFRCDPISEHNRLYWYRQTLGQGPEFLTYFQNEAQLEKSRLLSDRFSAERPKGSFSTLEIQRTEQGDSAMYLCASSLAGVQVNYGYTFGSGTRLTVV.

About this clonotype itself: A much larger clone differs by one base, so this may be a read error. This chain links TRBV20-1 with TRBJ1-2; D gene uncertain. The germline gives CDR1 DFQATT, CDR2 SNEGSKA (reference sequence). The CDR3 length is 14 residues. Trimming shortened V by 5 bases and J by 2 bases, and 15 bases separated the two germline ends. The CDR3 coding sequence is TGCAGTGCTGCTCCGGCAAGAGGAAACTATGGCTACACCTTC. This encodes CSAAPARGNYGYTF.

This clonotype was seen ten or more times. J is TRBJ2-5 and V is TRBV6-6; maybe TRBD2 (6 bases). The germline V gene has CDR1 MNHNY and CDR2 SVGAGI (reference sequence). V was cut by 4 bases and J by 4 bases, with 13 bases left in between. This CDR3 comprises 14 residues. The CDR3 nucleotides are TGTGCCAGCAGTTCACCGGGACTCCCAGAGACCCAGTACTTC. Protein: CASSSPGLPETQYF.

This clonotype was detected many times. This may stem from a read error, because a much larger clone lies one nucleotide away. The CDR3 sequence is CASSASNYGYTF. The CDR3 bases are TGTGCCAGCAGCGCCAGCAACTATGGCTACACCTTC. The rearrangement links TRBV9 to TRBJ1-2; D gene uncertain. This CDR3 is built from 12 residues. The ends were cut back, 3 bases at V and 2 bases at J, with 5 bases in the middle. Per germline, CDR1 SGDLS and CDR2 YYNGEE.

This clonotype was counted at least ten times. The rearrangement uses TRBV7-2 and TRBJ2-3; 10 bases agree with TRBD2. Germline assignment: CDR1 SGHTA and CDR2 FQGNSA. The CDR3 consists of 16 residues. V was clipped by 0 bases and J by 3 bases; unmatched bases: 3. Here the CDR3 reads CASSLASGGVTDTQYF. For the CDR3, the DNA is TGTGCCAGCAGCTTAGCGAGCGGGGGGGTGACAGATACGCAGTATTTT.

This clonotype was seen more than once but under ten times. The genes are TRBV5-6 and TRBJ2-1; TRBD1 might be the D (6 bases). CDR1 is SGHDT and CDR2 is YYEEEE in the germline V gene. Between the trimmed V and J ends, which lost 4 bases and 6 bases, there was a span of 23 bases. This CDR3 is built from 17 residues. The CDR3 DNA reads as TGTGCCAGCAGCCCCGGAGCAGGGGCAGAGTTTAGCAATGAGCAGTTCTTC. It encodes CASSPGAGAEFSNEQFF.

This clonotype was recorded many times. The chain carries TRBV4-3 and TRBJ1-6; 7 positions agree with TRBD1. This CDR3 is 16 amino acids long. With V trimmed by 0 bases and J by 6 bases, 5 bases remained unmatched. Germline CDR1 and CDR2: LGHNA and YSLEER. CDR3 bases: TGCGCCAGCAGCCAAGAGATGACAGGGCGTAATTCACCCCTCCACTTT. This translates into CASSQEMTGRNSPLHF.

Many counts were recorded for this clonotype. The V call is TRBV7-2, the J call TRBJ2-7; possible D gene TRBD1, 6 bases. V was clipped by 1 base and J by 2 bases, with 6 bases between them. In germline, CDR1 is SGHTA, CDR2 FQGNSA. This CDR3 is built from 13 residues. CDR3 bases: TGTGCCAGCAGCTTAGACAGGGCCTACGAGCAGTACTTC. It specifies CASSLDRAYEQYF.